The rows below give T cell receptor beta chains drawn from one sample of a study of blood T cell repertoires in COVID-19. Only in-frame clones appear in the TCRdb table, and some are missing; sequencing was by immunoSEQ multiplex PCR. The profile shows some 30,000 clones, about 89% of them singletons. Input material: peripheral blood. The receptors come from a man in his 70s with active COVID-19. CDR3s include the opening cysteine and the closing phenylalanine or tryptophan. D genes are given only for firm matches. Size is omitted from some rows. Given values are once, few, many or a class for expanded clones.

d_call	clone_size	v_call	j_call	cdr3_aa	cdr3_nt
NA	NA	TRBV7-8	TRBJ2-7	CASSRDTHYEQYF	TGTGCCAGCAGCCGGGACACCCACTACGAGCAGTACTTC
TRBD1	NA	TRBV5-1	TRBJ2-7	CASSPGTGIHEQYF	TGCGCCAGCAGCCCCGGGACAGGGATCCACGAGCAGTACTTC
TRBD2	NA	TRBV11-2	TRBJ2-5	CASSLAGGLETQYF	TGTGCCAGCAGCTTAGCGGGAGGATTGGAGACCCAGTACTTC
NA	NA	TRBV19	TRBJ1-2	CASSIPGRDYGYTF	TGTGCCAGTAGTATTCCCGGCAGGGACTATGGCTACACCTTC
NA	NA	TRBV11-1	TRBJ2-2	CASSYGTGAMTGELFF	TGTGCCAGCAGCTACGGCACGGGAGCAATGACCGGGGAGCTGTTTTTT
NA	NA	TRBV3-1/TRBV3-2	TRBJ2-3	CASSQEMYLGGADTQYF	TGTGCCAGCAGCCAAGAAATGTACCTAGGGGGGGCAGATACGCAGTATTTT
NA	NA	TRBV10-3	TRBJ1-5	CAISEPGLMKHF	TGTGCCATCAGTGAGCCAGGCCTGATGAAGCATTTT
NA	NA	TRBV3-1/TRBV3-2	TRBJ1-2	CASSQGAPGGYTF	TGTGCCAGCAGCCAGGGAGCTCCCGGAGGCTACACCTTC
TRBD1	NA	TRBV3-1/TRBV3-2	TRBJ2-7	CASSPNRGAYEQYF	TGTGCCAGCAGCCCAAACAGGGGGGCCTACGAGCAGTACTTC
NA	NA	TRBV4-2	TRBJ2-5	CASSQGSGRPGQETQYF	TGTGCCAGCAGCCAAGGAAGTGGCCGTCCGGGGCAAGAGACCCAGTACTTC
NA	few	TRBV2	TRBJ2-7	CASSGGKQYF	TGTGCCAGCAGTGGGGGCAAGCAGTACTTC
TRBD2	NA	TRBV6-2/TRBV6-3	TRBJ2-3	CASSYFAGGHSSTDTQYF	TGTGCCAGCAGTTACTTTGCGGGAGGACATTCTAGCACAGATACGCAGTATTTT
NA	few	TRBV12-5	TRBJ2-1	CASGRFLDLGNEQFF	TGTGCTAGTGGCCGCTTTCTAGACCTTGGGAATGAGCAGTTCTTC
NA	NA	TRBV11-2	TRBJ2-7	CASSNRDGAYEQYF	TGTGCCAGCAGCAACAGGGACGGGGCCTACGAGCAGTACTTC
TRBD2	NA	TRBV24-1	TRBJ2-5	CATSDPGLAGETQYF	TGTGCCACCAGTGACCCGGGACTAGCGGGAGAGACCCAGTACTTC
NA	once	TRBV19	TRBJ1-1	CASSTWPNMNTEAFF	TGTGCCAGTAGTACGTGGCCAAATATGAACACTGAAGCTTTCTTT
NA	NA	TRBV5-1	TRBJ1-4	CASSLERANEKLFF	TGCGCCAGCAGCTTAGAGAGGGCTAATGAAAAACTGTTTTTT
NA	NA	TRBV11-1	TRBJ1-1	CASSSQGPLKAFF	TGTGCCAGCAGCTCACAGGGACCGCTTAAAGCTTTCTTT
NA	few	TRBV6-5	TRBJ2-7	CASSYLQGEQYF	TGTGCCAGCAGTTACCTCCAGGGGGAGCAGTACTTC
NA	NA	TRBV3-1/TRBV3-2	TRBJ2-7	CASSQAPGSYYEQYF	TGTGCCAGCAGCCAAGCCCCCGGGTCTTACTACGAGCAGTACTTC
TRBD1	NA	TRBV11-2	TRBJ2-7	CASSRTGGSYEQYF	TGTGCCAGCAGCCGAACAGGGGGAAGTTACGAGCAGTACTTC